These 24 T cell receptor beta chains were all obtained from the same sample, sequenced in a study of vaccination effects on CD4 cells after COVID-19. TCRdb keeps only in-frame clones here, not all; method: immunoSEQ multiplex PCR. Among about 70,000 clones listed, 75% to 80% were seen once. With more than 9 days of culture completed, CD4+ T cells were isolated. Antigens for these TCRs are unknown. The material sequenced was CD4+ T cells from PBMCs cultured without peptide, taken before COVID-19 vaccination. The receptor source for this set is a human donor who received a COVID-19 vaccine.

CDR3 in amino acids: CSVGSQTGNEKLFF. DNA for the CDR3: TGCAGCGTTGGGTCCCAGACGGGGAATGAAAAACTGTTTTTT. The chain links TRBV29-1 to TRBJ1-4; D remains ambiguous. The V gene's germline CDR1 is SQVTM and CDR2 ANQGSEA. Trimming removed 4 bases from V and 5 bases from J, with 14 bases in between. CDR3 size: 14 residues.

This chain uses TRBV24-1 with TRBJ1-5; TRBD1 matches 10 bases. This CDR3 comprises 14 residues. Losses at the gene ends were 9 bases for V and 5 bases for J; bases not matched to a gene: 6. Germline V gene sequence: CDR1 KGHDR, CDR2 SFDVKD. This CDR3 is CATCSGTGDQPQHF. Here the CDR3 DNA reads TGTGCCACCTGCTCCGGGACAGGGGATCAGCCCCAGCATTTT.

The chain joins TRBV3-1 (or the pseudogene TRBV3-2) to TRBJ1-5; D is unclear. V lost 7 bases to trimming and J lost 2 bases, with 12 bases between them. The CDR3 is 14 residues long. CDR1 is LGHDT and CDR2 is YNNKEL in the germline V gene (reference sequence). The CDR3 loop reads CASTLGHGNQPQHF. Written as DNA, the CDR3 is TGTGCCAGCACCCTAGGCCACGGCAATCAGCCCCAGCATTTT.

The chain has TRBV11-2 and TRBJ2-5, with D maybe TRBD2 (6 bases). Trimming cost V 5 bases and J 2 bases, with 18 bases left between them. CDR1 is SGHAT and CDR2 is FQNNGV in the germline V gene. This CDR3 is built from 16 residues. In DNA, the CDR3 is TGTGCCAGCAGCCTGCGACGGGGGAGTCGTCAAGAGACCCAGTACTTC. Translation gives CASSLRRGSRQETQYF.

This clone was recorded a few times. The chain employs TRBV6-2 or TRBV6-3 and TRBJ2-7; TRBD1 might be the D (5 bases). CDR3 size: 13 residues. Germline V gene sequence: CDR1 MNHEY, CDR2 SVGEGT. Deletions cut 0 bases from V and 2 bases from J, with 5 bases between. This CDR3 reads CASSYSQAYEQYV. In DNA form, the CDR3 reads TGTGCCAGCAGTTACTCACAGGCCTACGAGCAGTACGTC.

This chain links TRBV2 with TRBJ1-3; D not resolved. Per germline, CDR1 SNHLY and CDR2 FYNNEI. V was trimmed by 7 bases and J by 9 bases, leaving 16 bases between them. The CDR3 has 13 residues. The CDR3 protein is CASMSREDGTIYF. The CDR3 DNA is TGTGCCAGCATGTCTCGGGAAGATGGCACCATATATTTT.

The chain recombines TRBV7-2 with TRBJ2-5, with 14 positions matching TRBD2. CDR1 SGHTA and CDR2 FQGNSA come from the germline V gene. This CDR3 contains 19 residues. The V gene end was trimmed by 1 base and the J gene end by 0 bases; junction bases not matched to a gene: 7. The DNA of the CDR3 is TGTGCCAGCAGCTTAGAAGGACTAGCGGGGGGACCATACCAAGAGACCCAGTACTTC. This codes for CASSLEGLAGGPYQETQYF. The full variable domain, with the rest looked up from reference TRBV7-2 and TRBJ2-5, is GAGVSQSPSNKVTEKGKDVELRCDPISGHTALYWYRQSLGQGLEFLIYFQGNSAPDKSGLPSDRFSAERTGGSVSTLTIQRTQQEDSAVYLCASSLEGLAGGPYQETQYFGPGTRLLVL.

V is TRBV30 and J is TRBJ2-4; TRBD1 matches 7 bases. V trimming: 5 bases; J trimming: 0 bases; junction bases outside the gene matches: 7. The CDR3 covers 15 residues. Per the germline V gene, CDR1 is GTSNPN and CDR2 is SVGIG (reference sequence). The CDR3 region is CAWGSTGIAKNIQYF. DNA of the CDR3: TGTGCCTGGGGATCGACAGGGATAGCCAAAAACATTCAGTACTTC.

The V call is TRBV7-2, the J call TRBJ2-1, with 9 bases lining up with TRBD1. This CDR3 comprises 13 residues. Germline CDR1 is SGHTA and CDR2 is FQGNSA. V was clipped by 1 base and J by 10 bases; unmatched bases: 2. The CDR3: CASSLDRGQEQFF. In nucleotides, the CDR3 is TGTGCCAGCAGCTTAGACAGGGGGCAAGAGCAGTTCTTC.

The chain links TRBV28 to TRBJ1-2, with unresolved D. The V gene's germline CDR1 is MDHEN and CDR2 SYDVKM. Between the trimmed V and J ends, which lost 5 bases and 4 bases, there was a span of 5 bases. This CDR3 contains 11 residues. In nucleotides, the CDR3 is TGTGCCAGCAGTCGGGGCTATGGCTACACCTTC. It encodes CASSRGYGYTF.

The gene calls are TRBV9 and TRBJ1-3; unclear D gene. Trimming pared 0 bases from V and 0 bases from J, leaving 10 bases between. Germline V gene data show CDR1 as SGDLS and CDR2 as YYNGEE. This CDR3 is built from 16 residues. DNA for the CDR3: TGTGCCAGCAGCGTAGGTCAACATTTCTCTGGAAACACCATATATTTT. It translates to CASSVGQHFSGNTIYF.

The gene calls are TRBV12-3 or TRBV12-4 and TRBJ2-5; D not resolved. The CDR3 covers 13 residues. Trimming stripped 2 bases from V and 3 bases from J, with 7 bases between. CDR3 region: CASSLTRKETQYF. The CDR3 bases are TGTGCCAGCAGTTTAACGAGAAAAGAGACCCAGTACTTC.

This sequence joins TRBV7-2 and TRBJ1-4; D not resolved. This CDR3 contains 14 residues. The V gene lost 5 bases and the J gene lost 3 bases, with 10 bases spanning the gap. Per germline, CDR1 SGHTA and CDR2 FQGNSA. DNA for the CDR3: TGTGCCAGCAGCCAAGGGTGGTCTAATGAAAAACTGTTTTTT. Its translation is CASSQGWSNEKLFF.

In DNA, the CDR3 is TGTGCCAGCAGCATAGGACTAGCGGGGGAAGAGACCCAGTACTTC. This gives the protein CASSIGLAGEETQYF. The chain recombines TRBV5-4 with TRBJ2-5; TRBD2 aligns across 13 bases. V shed 4 bases, J shed 3 bases, and the junction held 3 bases outside the gene matches. The germline V gene has CDR1 SGHNT and CDR2 YYREEE (reference sequence). This CDR3 has 15 residues.

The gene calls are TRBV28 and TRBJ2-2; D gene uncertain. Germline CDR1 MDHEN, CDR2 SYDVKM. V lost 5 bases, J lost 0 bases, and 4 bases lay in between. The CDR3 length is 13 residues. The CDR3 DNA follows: TGTGCCAGCAGTAACCCGAACACCGGGGAGCTGTTTTTT. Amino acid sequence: CASSNPNTGELFF.

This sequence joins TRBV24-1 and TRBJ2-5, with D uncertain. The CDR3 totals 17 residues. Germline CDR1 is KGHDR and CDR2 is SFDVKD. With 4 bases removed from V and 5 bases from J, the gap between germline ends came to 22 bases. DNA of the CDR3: TGTGCCACCAGTGACCCCCCGGGTGGTCGCGGCGGTGAGACCCAGTACTTC. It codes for CATSDPPGGRGGETQYF.

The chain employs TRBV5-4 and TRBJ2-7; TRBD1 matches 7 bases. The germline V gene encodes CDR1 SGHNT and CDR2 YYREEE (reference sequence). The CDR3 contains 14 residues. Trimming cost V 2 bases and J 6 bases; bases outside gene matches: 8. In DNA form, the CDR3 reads TGTGCCAGCAGCTTAGCGACAGGGTCGGTCGAGCAGTACGTC. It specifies CASSLATGSVEQYV.

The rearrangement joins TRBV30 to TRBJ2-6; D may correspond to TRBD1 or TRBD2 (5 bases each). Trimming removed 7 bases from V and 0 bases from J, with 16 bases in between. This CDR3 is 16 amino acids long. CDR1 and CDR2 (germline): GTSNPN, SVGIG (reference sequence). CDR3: CAFKTDYFSGANVLTF. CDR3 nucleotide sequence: TGTGCCTTCAAGACAGACTACTTCTCTGGGGCCAACGTCCTGACTTTC.

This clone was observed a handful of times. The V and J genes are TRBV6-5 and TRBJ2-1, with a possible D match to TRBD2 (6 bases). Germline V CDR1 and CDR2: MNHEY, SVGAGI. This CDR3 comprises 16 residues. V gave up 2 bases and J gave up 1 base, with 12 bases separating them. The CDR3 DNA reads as TGTGCCAGCAGTTACAGCTGGGGGGATTCCTACAATGAGCAGTTCTTC. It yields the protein CASSYSWGDSYNEQFF.

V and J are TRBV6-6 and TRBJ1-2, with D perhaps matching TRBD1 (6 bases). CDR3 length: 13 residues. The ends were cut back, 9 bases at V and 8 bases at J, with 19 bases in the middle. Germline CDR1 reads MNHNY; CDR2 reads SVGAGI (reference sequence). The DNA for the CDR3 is TGTGCCAGTGGCCGTACAGGGTCTGACGGCTACACCTTC. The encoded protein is CASGRTGSDGYTF.

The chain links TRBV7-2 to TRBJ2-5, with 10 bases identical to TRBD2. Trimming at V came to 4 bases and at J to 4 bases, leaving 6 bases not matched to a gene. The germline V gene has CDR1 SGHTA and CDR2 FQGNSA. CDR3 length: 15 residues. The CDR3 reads CASSSSGGAGETQYF. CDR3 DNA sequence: TGTGCCAGCAGCTCGAGCGGGGGGGCGGGAGAGACCCAGTACTTC.

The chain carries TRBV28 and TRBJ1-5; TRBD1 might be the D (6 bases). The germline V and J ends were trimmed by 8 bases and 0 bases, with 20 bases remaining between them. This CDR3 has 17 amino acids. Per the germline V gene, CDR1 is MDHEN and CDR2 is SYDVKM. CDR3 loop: CASLSGTPVYSNQPQHF. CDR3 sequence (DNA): TGTGCCAGCCTCTCCGGGACACCAGTTTATAGCAATCAGCCCCAGCATTTT.

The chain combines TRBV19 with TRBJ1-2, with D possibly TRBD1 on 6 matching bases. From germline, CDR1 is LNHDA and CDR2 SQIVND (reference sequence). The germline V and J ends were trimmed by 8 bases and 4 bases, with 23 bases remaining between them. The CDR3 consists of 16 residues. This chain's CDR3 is CASGNLPGEYGYGYTF. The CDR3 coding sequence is TGTGCCAGTGGAAATCTACCAGGGGAATATGGCTATGGCTACACCTTC. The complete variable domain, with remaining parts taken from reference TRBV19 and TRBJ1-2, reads DGGITQSPKYLFRKEGQNVTLSCEQNLNHDAMYWYRQDPGQGLRLIYYSQIVNDFQKGDIAEGYSVSREKKESFPLTVTSAQKNPTAFYLCASGNLPGEYGYGYTFGSGTRLTVV.

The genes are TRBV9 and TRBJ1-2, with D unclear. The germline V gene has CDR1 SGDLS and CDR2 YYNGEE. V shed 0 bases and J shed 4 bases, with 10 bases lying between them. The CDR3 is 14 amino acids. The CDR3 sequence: CASSVGSSGYGYTF. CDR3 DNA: TGTGCCAGCAGCGTAGGGTCGTCAGGCTATGGCTACACCTTC.